The 2 T cell receptor beta chains in this list originate from one sample, sequenced in a study of T-cell memory formation after mild COVID-19. TCRdb independently ran MiXCR on the 5' RACE reads; one entry per CDR3 protein. The sample lists approximately 450,000 distinct CDR3 sequences; approximately 18% were seen once. Sample: PBMCs or a T cell subset sorted from them (not recorded which). These receptors came from an adult woman who had mild COVID-19 (a few samples of this study predate the infection). Cell type and time point are not known.

This clonotype was detected only a few times. The rearrangement links TRBV7-3 to TRBJ2-3; 7 nucleotides match TRBD2. CDR3 length equals 15 residues. Germline trimming cut 5 bases from V and 3 bases from J; bases unmatched to any gene: 8. CDR1 SGHTA and CDR2 FQGTGA come from the germline V gene. The CDR3 here is CASSQTRTRTDTQYF. In DNA, the CDR3 is TGTGCCAGCAGCCAGACGAGGACTAGAACAGATACGCAGTATTTT.

This clonotype appeared a few times. The chain uses TRBV5-1 and TRBJ2-1; 8 bases agree with TRBD1. After removal of 0 bases from V and 4 bases from J, the junction contained 3 bases not matched to a gene. Per germline, CDR1 SGHRS and CDR2 YFSETQ. The CDR3 loop spans 15 amino acids. Written as DNA, the CDR3 is TGCGCCAGCAGCTTGGGACAGGGGCGATACAATGAGCAGTTCTTC. This gives the protein CASSLGQGRYNEQFF.